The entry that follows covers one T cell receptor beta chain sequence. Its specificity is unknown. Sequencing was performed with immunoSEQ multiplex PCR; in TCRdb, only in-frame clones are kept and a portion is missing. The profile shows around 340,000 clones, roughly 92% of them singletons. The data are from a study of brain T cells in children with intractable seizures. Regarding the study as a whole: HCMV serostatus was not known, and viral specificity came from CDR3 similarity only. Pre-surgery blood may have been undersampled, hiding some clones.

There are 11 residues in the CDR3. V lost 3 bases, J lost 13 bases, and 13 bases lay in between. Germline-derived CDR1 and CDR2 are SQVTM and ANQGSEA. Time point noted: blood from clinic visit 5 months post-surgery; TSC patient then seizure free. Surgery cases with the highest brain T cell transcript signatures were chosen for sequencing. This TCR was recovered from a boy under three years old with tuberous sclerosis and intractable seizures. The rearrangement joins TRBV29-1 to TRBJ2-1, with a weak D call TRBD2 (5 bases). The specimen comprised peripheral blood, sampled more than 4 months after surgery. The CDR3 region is CSVDAGRCQFF. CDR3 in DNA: TGCAGCGTTGATGCGGGCAGATGTCAGTTCTTC.